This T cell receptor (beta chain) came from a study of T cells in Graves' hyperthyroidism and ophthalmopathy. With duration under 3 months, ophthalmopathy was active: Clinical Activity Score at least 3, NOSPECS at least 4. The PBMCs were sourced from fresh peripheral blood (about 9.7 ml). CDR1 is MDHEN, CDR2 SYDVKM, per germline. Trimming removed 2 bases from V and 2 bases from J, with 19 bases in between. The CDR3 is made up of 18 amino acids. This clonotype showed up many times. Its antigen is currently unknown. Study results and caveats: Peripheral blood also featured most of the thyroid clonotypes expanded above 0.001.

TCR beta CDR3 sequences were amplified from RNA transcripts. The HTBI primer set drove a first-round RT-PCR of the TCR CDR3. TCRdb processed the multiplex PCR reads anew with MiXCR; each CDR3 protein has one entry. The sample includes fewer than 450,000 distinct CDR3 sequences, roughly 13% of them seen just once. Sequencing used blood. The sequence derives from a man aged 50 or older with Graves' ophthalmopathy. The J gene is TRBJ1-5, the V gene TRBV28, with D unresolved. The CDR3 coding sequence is TGTGCCAGCAGTTTAGGCACCCACGGGATGACGGGCAATCAGCCCCAGCATTTT. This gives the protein CASSLGTHGMTGNQPQHF. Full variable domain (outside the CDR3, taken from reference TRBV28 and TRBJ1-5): DVKVTQSSRYLVKRTGEKVFLECVQDMDHENMFWYRQDPGLGLRLIYFSYDVKMKEKGDIPEGYSVSREKKERFSLILESASTNQTSMYLCASSLGTHGMTGNQPQHFGDGTRLSIL.